This T cell receptor beta chain originates from a study of blood T cell repertoires in COVID-19. Looking at the study overall: PBMCs, B-cell-depleted T cells, or T cells were the source of the cDNA or gDNA that made up the material.

Individuals aged roughly 18 to 95 years were recruited from fewer than 25 US areas. Donors were grouped by their self-reported clinical history. Clones were read by immunoSEQ multiplex PCR, and TCRdb kept only the in-frame ones, dropping some. This table holds some 340,000 clones, 90% found once. Deletions cut 7 bases from V and 4 bases from J, with 16 bases between. This CDR3 comprises 15 residues. The germline gives CDR1 MNHEY, CDR2 SVGAGI. The sequence was obtained from a woman between 25 and 40 years old who had been exposed to COVID-19. The chain combines TRBV6-5 with TRBJ2-2; D possibly corresponds to TRBD1 (7 bases). Sequencing input: PBMCs or T cells enriched from blood (not recorded which). The CDR3 bases are TGTGCCAGCACCCAGAGCCAGGGGGGCACCGGGGAGCTGTTTTTT. Protein: CASTQSQGGTGELFF.